The TCR beta chain under discussion was sequenced for a study of shared clonotypes between healthy human individuals. An approximately 200 ng quantity of DNA, about 30,000 T cell genomes, went into the sorted-subset replicate PCRs. Data came from immunoSEQ multiplex PCR; TCRdb stores just in-frame clones and leaves some out. The repertoire includes about 2 million clones, about 95% of them detected once, and 1% to 1.5% sits in the top ten. Of note for this clone: Its matching antigen is unknown.

Trimming took 3 bases from V and 5 from J; bases not matched to a gene: 12. Germline V gene data show CDR1 as SNHLY and CDR2 as FYNNEI. The length of the CDR3 is 16 residues. Study-wide results and limits: About 5% was the fraction of naive CD4 clonotypes found shared across a few donors. How much donors shared clonotypes was expected to be affected by sequencing depth.

Naive CD8 cells comprised CD45RO-negative, CCR7-positively selected cells, excluding terminally differentiated effector memory CD45RA+ cells. Material for sequencing was naive CD8+ T cells sorted from blood. This TCR was recovered from a man aged 18 to 35 in good health. The chain couples TRBV2 to TRBJ2-5; TRBD1 matches 7 bases. The CDR3 reads CASSDSPGTAKETQYF. In DNA form, the CDR3 reads TGTGCCAGCAGTGACTCTCCCGGGACAGCGAAGGAGACCCAGTACTTC.